The 8 T cell receptor beta chains in this list originate from one sample, sequenced in a study of T cell repertoires in cytomegalovirus infection. Each CDR3 protein is one row after TCRdb ran MiXCR on the reads. The repertoire has 250,000 or so distinct CDR3 sequences, 8% to 9.5% of them found once; the top ten carry over 12%. The sample was PBMCs. Receptors originate from a human donor in good health (CMV status not recorded). Some clones in this sample may be carry-over from other donors' samples.

This clonotype was recorded a few times. The chain has TRBV30 and TRBJ1-1, with no clear D. CDR1 and CDR2 (germline): GTSNPN, SVGIG (reference sequence). V gave up 2 bases and J gave up 1 base, with 14 bases separating them. CDR3 length: 15 residues. In DNA form, the CDR3 reads TGTGCCTGGAGTCCGTGGCTGGGAGGGAACACTGAAGCTTTCTTT. Translating gives CAWSPWLGGNTEAFF. Combining the CDR3 with reference TRBV30 and TRBJ1-1 gives the whole variable domain SQTIHQWPATLVQPVGSPLSLECTVEGTSNPNLYWYRQAAGRGLQLLFYSVGIGQISSEVPQNLSASRPQDRQFILSSKKLLLSDSGFYLCAWSPWLGGNTEAFFGQGTRLTVV.

This clonotype was seen ten or more times. J is TRBJ2-7 and V is TRBV7-2; tentatively, D is TRBD2 (6 bases). The V and J ends lost 5 bases and 7 bases respectively, with 18 bases between them. This CDR3 is 14 amino acids long. Looked up from germline, CDR1 is SGHTA and CDR2 is FQGNSA. The CDR3 sequence is CASSPSGVRGEQYF. The CDR3 DNA sequence: TGTGCCAGCAGCCCTTCCGGGGTCCGGGGGGAGCAGTACTTC.

The table lists this clonotype with a few counts. J is TRBJ1-5 and V is TRBV4-1; perhaps TRBD1 as D (6 bases). Trimming cost V 0 bases and J 5 bases, with 17 bases left between them. The length of the CDR3 is 17 residues. The germline V gene encodes CDR1 MGHRA and CDR2 YSYEKL. The CDR3 sequence: CASSQDKGRRGDQPQHF. The CDR3 DNA follows: TGCGCCAGCAGCCAAGATAAGGGCCGTAGGGGGGATCAGCCCCAGCATTTT.

This clonotype was detected ten times or more. The chain joins TRBV7-8 to TRBJ1-1; 7 bases are a match to TRBD1. Germline V gene sequence: CDR1 SGHVS, CDR2 FQNEAQ. The CDR3 runs 12 residues. V gave up 10 bases and J gave up 6 bases; unmatched junction bases: 8. The CDR3: CATGGGLSEAFF. In DNA form, the CDR3 reads TGTGCCACAGGGGGGGGTCTCTCTGAAGCTTTCTTT.

This clonotype came up many times. J is TRBJ1-1 and V is TRBV7-3; 8 positions match TRBD1. Per germline, CDR1 SGHTA and CDR2 FQGTGA. Trimming took 4 bases from V and 5 from J; bases not matched to a gene: 6. The CDR3 is 14 amino acids. As DNA, the CDR3 is TGTGCCAGCAGCTCGACAGGGGATCGAACTGAAGCTTTCTTT. Amino acid sequence: CASSSTGDRTEAFF.

The chain joins TRBV6-2 or TRBV6-3 to TRBJ2-7; no firm D call. Germline lookup yields CDR1 MNHEY and CDR2 SVGEGT. V was shortened by 3 bases and J by 1 base, with 16 bases between the two germline ends. CDR3 size: 16 residues. CDR3 sequence: CASSYNIQSTSYEQYF. For the CDR3, the DNA is TGTGCCAGCAGTTATAATATCCAATCGACTTCCTACGAGCAGTACTTC.

V and J are TRBV29-1 and TRBJ2-5; D gene uncertain. Germline V CDR1 and CDR2: SQVTM, ANQGSEA. V was shortened by 5 bases and J by 4 bases, with 8 bases between the two germline ends. CDR3 length: 11 amino acids. The CDR3 spells CSVTMGETQYF. The CDR3 DNA is TGCAGCGTTACGATGGGAGAGACCCAGTACTTC. Based on the CDR3 plus reference TRBV29-1 and TRBJ2-5, the full variable domain is SAVISQKPSRDICQRGTSLTIQCQVDSQVTMMFWYRQQPGQSLTLIATANQGSEATYESGFVIDKFPISRPNLTFSTLTVSNMSPEDSSIYLCSVTMGETQYFGPGTRLLVL.

This clonotype has a handful of counts. The chain has TRBV7-9 and TRBJ2-1; tentatively, D is TRBD2 (6 bases). Germline V gives CDR1 SEHNR, CDR2 FQNEAQ (reference sequence). The CDR3 runs 14 residues. Between the trimmed V and J ends, which lost 7 bases and 5 bases, there was a span of 15 bases. DNA of the CDR3: TGTGCCAGCACCCGGAGGGCTATCGACAATGAGCAGTTCTTC. Its translation is CASTRRAIDNEQFF.